Shown below are 12 T cell receptor beta chains from a single sample sequenced in a study of T cells in Graves' hyperthyroidism and ophthalmopathy. Amplification yielded TCR beta CDR3 regions, with RNA transcripts as the source. First-round RT-PCR of the TCR CDR3 relied on the HTBI primer set. TCRdb redid the calling of the multiplex PCR reads with MiXCR, one entry per CDR3 protein. The sample has under 450,000 distinct CDR3 sequences, 15% to 19% seen once. The sequencing input was blood. These receptors were collected from a woman aged 18-35 years with Graves' hyperthyroidism.

This clonotype was recorded at least ten times. The chain recombines TRBV7-8 with TRBJ2-2; no definite D call. Per the germline V gene, CDR1 is SGHVS and CDR2 is FQNEAQ. The CDR3 has 15 amino acids. Trimming removed 1 base from V and 5 bases from J, with 11 bases in between. CDR3 sequence (DNA): TGTGCCAGCAGCTTAGTACGGCAGACAACCGGGGAGCTGTTTTTT. Its protein product is CASSLVRQTTGELFF.

V is TRBV12-3 or TRBV12-4 and J is TRBJ2-2, with D possibly being TRBD2 (6 bases). The CDR3 covers 13 residues. Trimming shortened V by 3 bases and J by 7 bases, and 9 bases separated the two germline ends. DNA for the CDR3: TGTGCCAGCAGTTTTAGGAGGGGCGGGGAGCTGTTTTTT. Translated: CASSFRRGGELFF.

This clonotype occurred many times. The V and J genes are TRBV30 and TRBJ1-1; TRBD1 matches at 8 bases. The germline V gene has CDR1 GTSNPN and CDR2 SVGIG (reference sequence). Trimming removed 6 bases from V and 6 bases from J; junction bases left unmatched: 12. This CDR3 spans 14 amino acids. The DNA of the CDR3 is TGTGCCTGCATCAGGGGGCGCGTTAACCCTGAAGCTTTCTTT. This sequence encodes CACIRGRVNPEAFF. The whole variable domain, remainder taken from reference TRBV30 and TRBJ1-1, is SQTIHQWPATLVQPVGSPLSLECTVEGTSNPNLYWYRQAAGRGLQLLFYSVGIGQISSEVPQNLSASRPQDRQFILSSKKLLLSDSGFYLCACIRGRVNPEAFFGQGTRLTVV.

This clonotype was detected only a few times. The chain uses TRBV5-1 and TRBJ2-7, with a tentative D call TRBD2 (5 bases). CDR3 size: 16 residues. V lost 0 bases, J lost 1 base, and 14 bases lay in between. Germline lookup yields CDR1 SGHRS and CDR2 YFSETQ. The CDR3 reads CASSLELVGRSYEQYF. As DNA, the CDR3 is TGCGCCAGCAGCTTGGAACTAGTGGGCAGGTCCTACGAGCAGTACTTC.

In its sample, this clonotype was seen many times. This chain links TRBV14 with TRBJ2-7; D might be TRBD1 (5 bases). The CDR3 runs to 15 residues. Germline CDR1 and CDR2: SGHDN and FVKESK. V was clipped by 1 base and J by 4 bases, with 14 bases between them. The CDR3 nucleotides read TGTGCCAGCAGCCAAGGGCAGGGAATCCCATACGAGCAGTACTTC. It translates to CASSQGQGIPYEQYF.

V is TRBV6-1 and J is TRBJ2-5; 11 bases line up with TRBD1. There are 14 residues in the CDR3. The junction had 6 bases not matched to a gene; V was cut back by 7 bases and J by 5 bases. Germline V gene lookup returns CDR1 MNHNS and CDR2 SASEGT. The DNA of the CDR3 is TGTGCCAGCACCGGACAGGGGGCTCGGGAGACCCAGTACTTC. This encodes CASTGQGARETQYF.

This clonotype showed up many times. V gene TRBV4-1 combines with J gene TRBJ2-7, with D tentatively TRBD1 (6 bases). The CDR3 sequence is 13 residues long. The germline V gene has CDR1 MGHRA and CDR2 YSYEKL. Trimming stripped 0 bases from V and 6 bases from J, with 9 bases between. The DNA of the CDR3 is TGCGCCAGCAGCCAAGACAGGGGCCCCGAGCAGTACTTC. Protein sequence: CASSQDRGPEQYF.

The V and J genes are TRBV30 and TRBJ1-1, with D possibly TRBD1 on 5 matching bases. The CDR3 has 13 residues. V lost 8 bases and J 2 bases, leaving 15 bases between the germline ends. Germline V CDR1 and CDR2: GTSNPN, SVGIG (reference sequence). The CDR3 here is CAGARGYNTEAFF. The CDR3 DNA is TGTGCCGGAGCTCGGGGGTACAACACTGAAGCTTTCTTT.

This chain uses TRBV19 with TRBJ2-1; D possibly corresponds to TRBD2 (5 bases). Germline CDR1 is LNHDA and CDR2 is SQIVND (reference sequence). This CDR3 has 13 residues. The V end was cut by 9 bases, the J end by 3 bases, with 12 bases between. CDR3 DNA: TGTGCCAGATTAGACTACTTCTACAATGAGCAGTTCTTC. It translates to CARLDYFYNEQFF.

This clonotype occurred once. V gene TRBV19 combines with J gene TRBJ2-3; 7 nucleotides line up with TRBD1. The length of the CDR3 is 14 residues. Germline-derived CDR1 and CDR2 are LNHDA and SQIVND (reference sequence). Losses at the gene ends were 6 bases for V and 2 bases for J; bases not matched to a gene: 5. The CDR3 region is CASRGTEDTDTQYF. For the CDR3, the DNA is TGTGCCAGTAGGGGGACAGAAGACACAGATACGCAGTATTTT.

V and J are TRBV29-1 and TRBJ2-1; TRBD2 matches at 8 bases. CDR1 is SQVTM and CDR2 is ANQGSEA in the germline V gene. This CDR3 comprises 14 residues. After removal of 1 base from V and 12 bases from J, the junction contained 11 bases not matched to a gene. Written as DNA, the CDR3 is TGCAGCGTTGAAGGGGGTCTTCGGACTAGCATGCAGTTCTTC. Protein product: CSVEGGLRTSMQFF.

Only a few counts were recorded for this clonotype. The chain is built from TRBV5-1 and TRBJ2-3; 7 bases fit TRBD2. Germline loops: CDR1 SGHRS, CDR2 YFSETQ. The CDR3 has 14 amino acids. V shed 3 bases and J 0 bases; nucleotides not matched to a gene: 1. The CDR3 reads CASSWGGSTDTQYF. The CDR3 DNA reads TGCGCCAGCAGCTGGGGGGGGAGCACAGATACGCAGTATTTT.